This T cell receptor (beta chain) was recorded in a study of blood T cell repertoires in COVID-19. The wider study: Sources were T cells, B-cell-depleted T cells, or PBMCs; the material itself was cDNA or gDNA.

V gave up 2 bases and J gave up 0 bases, with 7 bases separating them. This CDR3 comprises 14 residues. The germline V gene encodes CDR1 SEHNR and CDR2 FQNEAQ (reference sequence). In this sample, this clone turned up once. The table came from immunoSEQ multiplex PCR; TCRdb's copy has only in-frame clones and leaves some out. Of approximately 110,000 clones listed, around 86% are singletons. The TCR was taken from an elderly man with acute or convalescent COVID-19. The sequenced material came from peripheral blood. The J gene is TRBJ1-2, the V gene TRBV7-9; D unclear. CDR3 nucleotides: TGTGCCAGCAGCTTACTGAGTGCTAACTATGGCTACACCTTC. Translated: CASSLLSANYGYTF.